These 25 T cell receptor beta chains were sequenced from one sample in a study of T cells in Graves' hyperthyroidism and ophthalmopathy. Amplified TCR beta CDR3 regions came from RNA transcripts. The primer set for the first-round RT-PCR of the TCR CDR3 was HTBI. TCRdb called the multiplex PCR reads again in MiXCR, with one record for every CDR3 protein. The table shows a few hundred thousand distinct CDR3 sequences, with about an eighth occurring only once. The sequenced material came from blood. Receptor source: a woman under 30 with Graves' hyperthyroidism.

This clonotype was found a few times. This chain joins TRBV7-8 and TRBJ2-7, with D uncertain. V lost 3 bases to trimming and J lost 1 base, with 10 bases between them. Per the germline V gene, CDR1 is SGHVS and CDR2 is FQNEAQ. This CDR3 is built from 14 residues. The CDR3 reads CASSLEVESYEQYF. The CDR3 DNA is TGTGCCAGCAGCTTGGAAGTGGAGTCCTACGAGCAGTACTTC.

The genes are TRBV15 and TRBJ2-1; D assignment may be TRBD1 or TRBD2 (6 bases each). Germline V gives CDR1 LNHNV, CDR2 YYDKDF (reference sequence). This CDR3 spans 14 amino acids. V lost 0 bases to trimming and J lost 10 bases, with 13 bases between them. CDR3 protein: CATSRDSGAWEQFF. The CDR3 DNA sequence: TGTGCCACCAGCAGAGATTCGGGGGCCTGGGAGCAGTTCTTC.

This clonotype was counted at least ten times. The V call is TRBV28, the J call TRBJ1-6; D remains unclear. V was shortened by 5 bases and J by 4 bases, with 6 bases between the two germline ends. The CDR3 loop spans 13 amino acids. Germline loops: CDR1 MDHEN, CDR2 SYDVKM. The chain's CDR3 is CASSPQYNSPLHF. The CDR3 DNA reads TGTGCCAGCAGTCCCCAGTATAATTCACCCCTCCACTTT. Using reference TRBV28 and TRBJ1-6 for the parts outside the CDR3, the full variable domain is DVKVTQSSRYLVKRTGEKVFLECVQDMDHENMFWYRQDPGLGLRLIYFSYDVKMKEKGDIPEGYSVSREKKERFSLILESASTNQTSMYLCASSPQYNSPLHFGNGTRLTVT.

This clonotype was recorded at least ten times. This chain connects TRBV28 to TRBJ2-4; TRBD2 might be the D (7 bases). The CDR3 loop spans 14 amino acids. CDR1 and CDR2 from the germline V gene are MDHEN and SYDVKM. Trimming stripped 8 bases from V and 5 bases from J, with 16 bases between. This chain's CDR3 is CASLEGGVENIQYF. In nucleotides, the CDR3 is TGTGCCAGCTTAGAAGGGGGGGTGGAAAACATTCAGTACTTC.

The rearrangement links TRBV7-2 to TRBJ2-1; 7 nucleotides match TRBD1. V shed 5 bases and J 5 bases; nucleotides not matched to a gene: 9. This CDR3 region has 15 residues. The germline CDR1 and CDR2 sequences are SGHTA and FQGNSA. CDR3: CASSTTGTVNNEQFF. In DNA, the CDR3 is TGTGCCAGCAGCACGACAGGGACGGTAAACAATGAGCAGTTCTTC.

There are a few counts of this clonotype. V and J are TRBV27 and TRBJ2-7; D possibly matches TRBD1 or TRBD2 (5 bases each). There are 15 residues in the CDR3. Trimming stripped 6 bases from V and 7 bases from J, with 22 bases between. Germline V gene data show CDR1 as MNHEY and CDR2 as SMNVEV (reference sequence). In DNA form, the CDR3 reads TGTGCCAGCAGCCATCCGACGATCCGGGACCCTGAGCAGTACTTC. It codes for CASSHPTIRDPEQYF.

CDR3 sequence (DNA): TGCGCCAGCAGCCGGGAAGTGGGGACAGAGACCCAGTACTTC. The encoded protein is CASSREVGTETQYF. J is TRBJ2-5 and V is TRBV5-1; possibly TRBD1 or TRBD2 for D (5 bases each). Germline CDR1 reads SGHRS; CDR2 reads YFSETQ. V was pared by 4 bases and J by 4 bases, with 14 bases between. The CDR3 has 14 residues.

This clonotype was counted between two and nine times. The chain joins TRBV25-1 to TRBJ2-7; 8 positions match TRBD1. Germline CDR1 MGHDK, CDR2 SYGVNS. The CDR3 runs 15 residues. With 2 bases clipped from V and 3 bases from J, the junction kept 6 bases outside the gene matches. The CDR3, as DNA: TGTGCCAGCAGTGAAATTCGGACAGGGAACTACGAGCAGTACTTC. Translating gives CASSEIRTGNYEQYF.

This clonotype came up many times. V gene TRBV7-2 combines with J gene TRBJ1-1; the D gene is possibly TRBD1 (6 bases). Germline loops: CDR1 SGHTA, CDR2 FQGNSA. The germline V and J ends were trimmed by 6 bases and 5 bases, with 10 bases remaining between them. The length of the CDR3 is 12 residues. For the CDR3, the DNA is TGTGCCAGCAGAACTCAGGGGACTGAAGCTTTCTTT. This codes for CASRTQGTEAFF.

In this sample, this clonotype turned up many times. J is TRBJ2-6 and V is TRBV6-1, with D possibly TRBD2 on 6 matching bases. Germline V gene data show CDR1 as MNHNS and CDR2 as SASEGT. This CDR3 region has 15 residues. Trimming removed 8 bases from V and 0 bases from J, with 11 bases in between. The CDR3, as DNA: TGTGCCAGCGCCGGGACTCCCTCTGGGGCCAACGTCCTGACTTTC. The encoded protein is CASAGTPSGANVLTF.

At least ten counts were recorded for this clonotype. The V and J genes are TRBV30 and TRBJ2-7; D possibly corresponds to TRBD1 (5 bases). Trimming stripped 0 bases from V and 0 bases from J, with 9 bases between. This CDR3 comprises 14 residues. The germline V gene has CDR1 GTSNPN and CDR2 SVGIG (reference sequence). In DNA, the CDR3 is TGTGCCTGGAGTGTGGTAGGGGACTCCTACGAGCAGTACTTC. It encodes CAWSVVGDSYEQYF.

The genes are TRBV6-1 and TRBJ1-2; tentatively, D is TRBD1 (6 bases). This CDR3 region has 16 residues. V lost 7 bases and J 0 bases, leaving 18 bases between the germline ends. CDR1 MNHNS and CDR2 SASEGT come from the germline V gene. CDR3 sequence reads: CASIQGPTPSNYGYTF. The CDR3 DNA sequence: TGTGCCAGCATTCAGGGGCCGACACCGTCTAACTATGGCTACACCTTC.

About this clonotype: A much larger clone sits a single nucleotide away, making a read error possible. This chain links TRBV5-5 with TRBJ2-7; D is uncertain. Per the germline V gene, CDR1 is SGHKS and CDR2 is YYEKEE (reference sequence). V was clipped by 0 bases and J by 7 bases, with 14 bases between them. The CDR3 spans 14 residues. Written as DNA, the CDR3 is TGTGCCAGCAGCTTGGAAGAGGCTAGGTCTGAGCAGTACTTC. Translating it yields CASSLEEARSEQYF.

About this clonotype: A much larger clonotype is one base distant, so this may be a read error. DNA for the CDR3: TGCAGCGTTGTGAGAGGGGACGGGAATGAGCAGTTCTTC. This sequence encodes CSVVRGDGNEQFF. The V and J genes are TRBV29-1 and TRBJ2-1; D is possibly TRBD1 or TRBD2 (5 bases each). From germline, CDR1 is SQVTM and CDR2 ANQGSEA. Trimming removed 4 bases at V and 7 bases at J, with 14 bases between. The CDR3 is 13 residues long.

The gene calls are TRBV2 and TRBJ1-1, with TRBD1 as a possible D gene (5 bases). CDR3 length: 15 amino acids. Trimming pared 2 bases from V and 3 bases from J, leaving 13 bases between. CDR1 is SNHLY, CDR2 FYNNEI, per germline. For the CDR3, the DNA is TGTGCCAGCAGTGAACAGCGGTGGGGCGACACTGAAGCTTTCTTT. Translation gives CASSEQRWGDTEAFF.

This clonotype occurred a few times. The V call is TRBV20-1, the J call TRBJ2-2, with D unclear. This CDR3 has 14 residues. Germline CDR1 is DFQATT and CDR2 is SNEGSKA (reference sequence). With 1 base removed from V and 0 bases from J, the gap between germline ends came to 6 bases. The CDR3 sequence is CSARVGANTGELFF. CDR3 DNA: TGCAGTGCTAGAGTTGGAGCGAACACCGGGGAGCTGTTTTTT.

In its sample, this clonotype was seen many times. The chain recombines TRBV2 with TRBJ2-1; D uncertain. CDR1 and CDR2 from the germline V gene are SNHLY and FYNNEI. CDR3 length: 15 residues. V was clipped by 2 bases and J by 6 bases, with 14 bases between them. The DNA of the CDR3 is TGTGCCAGCAGTGAAAACTCGAACTGGAGCAATGAGCAGTTCTTC. It is translated as CASSENSNWSNEQFF.

This clonotype was counted many times. The rearrangement uses TRBV6-1 and TRBJ2-3, with D perhaps matching TRBD2 (6 bases). The V gene lost 6 bases and the J gene lost 2 bases, with 12 bases spanning the gap. The germline V gene encodes CDR1 MNHNS and CDR2 SASEGT. The CDR3 has 14 amino acids. CDR3 nucleotides: TGTGCCAGCAGGCTAGCGCTGAACACAGATACGCAGTATTTT. It codes for CASRLALNTDTQYF.

The chain recombines TRBV27 with TRBJ2-5; 8 bases fit TRBD1. The trim removed 4 bases at V and 3 bases at J, leaving 4 bases unmatched. Germline CDR1 and CDR2: MNHEY and SMNVEV (reference sequence). CDR3 length: 14 amino acids. The CDR3 sequence is CASSWRDRKETQYF. The CDR3 DNA reads as TGTGCCAGCAGTTGGCGGGACAGGAAAGAGACCCAGTACTTC.

The chain uses TRBV7-9 and TRBJ2-5, with a tentative D call TRBD2 (5 bases). V lost 4 bases and J lost 4, with 16 bases in between. This CDR3 has 15 residues. Germline V gene lookup returns CDR1 SEHNR and CDR2 FQNEAQ (reference sequence). Here the CDR3 reads CASSSFFRDGETQYF. The CDR3 DNA is TGTGCCAGCAGCTCGTTTTTCCGGGATGGAGAGACCCAGTACTTC.

The chain couples TRBV11-2 to TRBJ2-1; 9 nucleotides agree with TRBD2. This CDR3 spans 16 amino acids. The germline V gene has CDR1 SGHAT and CDR2 FQNNGV. With V trimmed by 4 bases and J by 3 bases, 7 bases remained unmatched. CDR3 sequence (DNA): TGTGCCAGCAGCTCCTATAGCGGGAGCGGCTACAATGAGCAGTTCTTC. This encodes CASSSYSGSGYNEQFF.

In its sample, this clonotype was seen many times. V usage is TRBV28 and J usage is TRBJ2-7; 10 bases agree with TRBD2. The J segment lost 2 bases and the V segment lost 6 bases, leaving 10 bases of the junction unmatched. The CDR3 runs 16 residues. Germline values: CDR1 MDHEN, CDR2 SYDVKM. The CDR3 DNA is TGTGCCAGCAGGACTAGCGGGCTACTTAAAACCTACGAGCAGTACTTC. It yields the protein CASRTSGLLKTYEQYF.

This clonotype was observed at least ten times. The rearrangement joins TRBV28 to TRBJ1-1; maybe TRBD1 (6 bases). The CDR3 loop spans 15 amino acids. V dropped 5 bases and J dropped 8 bases, with 21 bases sitting between them. Germline CDR1 reads MDHEN; CDR2 reads SYDVKM. CDR3 nucleotide sequence: TGTGCCAGCAGTCCCTCCCGGGGGCAGGGGTCAGAAGCTTTCTTT. Its translation: CASSPSRGQGSEAFF.

The rearrangement joins TRBV7-9 to TRBJ2-7, with D unresolved. V lost 1 base and J lost 8, with 9 bases in between. CDR1 SEHNR and CDR2 FQNEAQ come from the germline V gene (reference sequence). The CDR3 runs 12 residues. The CDR3 reads CASSLVWEKQYF. The CDR3 region has the DNA TGTGCCAGCAGCTTAGTATGGGAAAAGCAGTACTTC.

This clonotype has ten or more counts. The chain employs TRBV7-2 and TRBJ2-1, with D perhaps TRBD1 (6 bases). This CDR3 is built from 16 residues. Between the trimmed V and J ends, which lost 5 bases and 4 bases, there was a span of 18 bases. Germline V CDR1 and CDR2: SGHTA, FQGNSA. The CDR3 region is CASSNTLLQGYNEQFF. In DNA, the CDR3 is TGTGCCAGCAGCAACACCTTATTACAGGGATACAATGAGCAGTTCTTC.